The T cell receptor (beta chain) under discussion was sequenced for a study of T cell responses to AZD1222 COVID-19 vaccine. On the study more broadly: Analysis merged second doses at about 4 or about 12 weeks. Study-level points and caveats: CD4 TCRs linked to vaccination spanned spike, dominating at 160-218 and 743-854. Per reports, nearly half of all spike-specific TCRs target regions that are unmutated in variants. Females made up more of the donors, who were largely white British, and clonal diversity may have come out too low.

The CDR3 runs 12 residues. CDR1 and CDR2 from the germline V gene are MDHEN and SYDVKM. V dropped 6 bases and J dropped 7 bases, with 7 bases sitting between them. The table came from immunoSEQ multiplex PCR; TCRdb's copy has only in-frame clones and leaves some out. The table lists approximately 150,000 clones, 85% to 95% of them singletons. About this clone: As yet, its antigen is unknown.

The V gene is TRBV28, the J gene TRBJ1-6; D is unresolved. The sequencing here drew on peripheral blood, taken on day 0 of AZD1222 vaccination. This sequence originates from an adult in good health. The CDR3 protein is CASRFTNSPLHF. In DNA form, the CDR3 reads TGTGCCAGCAGATTCACCAATTCACCCCTCCACTTT.